The entry that follows covers one T cell receptor beta chain sequence. Its specificity is not known. Profiled with immunoSEQ multiplex PCR; TCRdb holds only in-frame clones, not every one. This table has about 2.2 million clones, 85% to 95% appearing once. V dropped 5 bases and J dropped 1 base, with 13 bases sitting between them. Germline lookup yields CDR1 GTSNPN and CDR2 SVGIG (reference sequence). This CDR3 region has 14 residues. This sample was included in a study of shared clonotypes between healthy human individuals. Whole-study findings and limits: It was only blood that was sampled, and tissue repertoires likely differ. Across subsets, estimated richness was generally greater for naive than for memory populations.

CD45RO-negative, CCR7-selected cells formed the naive CD8 fraction, which excluded terminally differentiated effector memory CD45RA+ cells. The source of this sequence is a young man in good health. Some clones in this sample may be carry-over from other donors' samples. Sequences were obtained from naive CD8+ T cells from PBMCs. The chain has TRBV30 and TRBJ2-3; tentatively, D is TRBD1 (6 bases). This CDR3 reads CAWHRVFGTDTQYF. Written as DNA, the CDR3 is TGTGCCTGGCACAGGGTTTTCGGCACAGATACGCAGTATTTT.